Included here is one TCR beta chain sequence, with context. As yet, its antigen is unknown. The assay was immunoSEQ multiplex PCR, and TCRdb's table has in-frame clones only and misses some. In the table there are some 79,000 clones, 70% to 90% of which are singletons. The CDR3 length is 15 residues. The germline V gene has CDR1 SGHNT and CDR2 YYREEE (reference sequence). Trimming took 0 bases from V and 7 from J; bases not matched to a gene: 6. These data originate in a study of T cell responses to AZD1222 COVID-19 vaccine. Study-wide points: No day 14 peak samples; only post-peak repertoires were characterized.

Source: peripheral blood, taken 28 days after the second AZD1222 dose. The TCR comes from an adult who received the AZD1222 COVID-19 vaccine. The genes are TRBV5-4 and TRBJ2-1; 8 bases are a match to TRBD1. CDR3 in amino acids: CASSLAARGLNEQFF. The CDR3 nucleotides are TGTGCCAGCAGCTTGGCCGCCAGGGGGCTAAATGAGCAGTTCTTC. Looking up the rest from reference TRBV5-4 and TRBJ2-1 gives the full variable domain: ETGVTQSPTHLIKTRGQQVTLRCSSQSGHNTVSWYQQALGQGPQFIFQYYREEENGRGNFPPRFSGLQFPNYSSELNVNALELDDSALYLCASSLAARGLNEQFFGPGTRLTVL.